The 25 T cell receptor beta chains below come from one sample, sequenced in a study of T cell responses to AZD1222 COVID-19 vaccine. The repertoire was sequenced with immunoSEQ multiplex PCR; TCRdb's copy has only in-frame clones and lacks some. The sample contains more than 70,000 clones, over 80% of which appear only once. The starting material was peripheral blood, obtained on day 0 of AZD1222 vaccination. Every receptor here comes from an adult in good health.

The CDR3 loop is CASSEGEGTGYNEQFF. The CDR3 DNA sequence: TGTGCCAGCAGTGAAGGTGAAGGGACAGGATACAATGAGCAGTTCTTC. This chain uses TRBV6-1 with TRBJ2-1, with 8 bases lining up with TRBD1. V trimming: 1 base; J trimming: 4 bases; junction bases outside the gene matches: 6. The CDR3 runs 16 residues. The V gene's germline CDR1 is MNHNS and CDR2 SASEGT.

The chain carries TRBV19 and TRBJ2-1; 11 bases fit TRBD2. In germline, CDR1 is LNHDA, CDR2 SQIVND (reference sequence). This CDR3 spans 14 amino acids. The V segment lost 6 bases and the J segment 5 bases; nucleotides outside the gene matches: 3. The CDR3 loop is CASSSLAGDNEQFF. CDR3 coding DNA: TGTGCCAGTAGCTCACTAGCGGGAGACAATGAGCAGTTCTTC.

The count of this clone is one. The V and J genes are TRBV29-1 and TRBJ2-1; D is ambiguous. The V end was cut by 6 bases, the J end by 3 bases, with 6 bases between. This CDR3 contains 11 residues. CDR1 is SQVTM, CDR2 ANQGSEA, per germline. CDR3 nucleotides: TGCAGCGTCGTTTTCTACAATGAGCAGTTCTTC. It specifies CSVVFYNEQFF.

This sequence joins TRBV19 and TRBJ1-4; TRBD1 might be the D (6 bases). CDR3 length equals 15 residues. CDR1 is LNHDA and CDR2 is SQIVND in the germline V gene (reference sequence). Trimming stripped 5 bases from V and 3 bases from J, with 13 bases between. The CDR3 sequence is CASSPRTDPNEKLFF. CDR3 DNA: TGTGCCAGTAGTCCCAGGACAGACCCTAATGAAAAACTGTTTTTT.

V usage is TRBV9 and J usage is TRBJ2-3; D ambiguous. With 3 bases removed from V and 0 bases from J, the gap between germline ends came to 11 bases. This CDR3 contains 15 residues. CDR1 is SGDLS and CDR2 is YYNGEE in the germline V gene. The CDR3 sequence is CASSATSRSTDTQYF. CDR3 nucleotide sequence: TGTGCCAGCAGCGCGACTTCCCGTAGCACAGATACGCAGTATTTT.

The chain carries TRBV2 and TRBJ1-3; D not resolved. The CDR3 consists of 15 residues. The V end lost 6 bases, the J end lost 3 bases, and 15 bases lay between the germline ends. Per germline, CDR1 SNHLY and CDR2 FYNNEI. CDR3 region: CASRPGLFLGNTIYF. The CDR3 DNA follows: TGTGCCAGCAGGCCGGGGTTATTCCTTGGAAACACCATATATTTT.

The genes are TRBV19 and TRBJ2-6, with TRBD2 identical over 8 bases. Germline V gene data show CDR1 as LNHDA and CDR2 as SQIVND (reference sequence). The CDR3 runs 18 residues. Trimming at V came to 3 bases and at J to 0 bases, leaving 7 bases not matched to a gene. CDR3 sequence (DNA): TGTGCCAGTAGTATCAGCGGGGGCGGCCTCTCTGGGGCCAACGTCCTGACTTTC. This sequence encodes CASSISGGGLSGANVLTF.

CDR3 amino acids: CASSSTGNTGELFF. CDR3 nucleotide sequence: TGTGCCAGCAGCTCTACAGGGAACACCGGGGAGCTGTTTTTT. The V and J genes are TRBV28 and TRBJ2-2; tentative D call: TRBD1 (5 bases). The length of the CDR3 is 14 residues. CDR1 is MDHEN, CDR2 SYDVKM, per germline. Trimming cost V 6 bases and J 1 base, with 9 bases left between them. The complete variable domain, with remaining parts taken from reference TRBV28 and TRBJ2-2, reads DVKVTQSSRYLVKRTGEKVFLECVQDMDHENMFWYRQDPGLGLRLIYFSYDVKMKEKGDIPEGYSVSREKKERFSLILESASTNQTSMYLCASSSTGNTGELFFGEGSRLTVL.

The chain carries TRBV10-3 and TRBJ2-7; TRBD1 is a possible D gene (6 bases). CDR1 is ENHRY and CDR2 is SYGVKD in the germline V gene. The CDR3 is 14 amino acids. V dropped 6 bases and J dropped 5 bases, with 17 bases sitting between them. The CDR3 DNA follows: TGTGCCATCAGCGAGGCTACAGGGATCGACGAGCAGTACTTC. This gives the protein CAISEATGIDEQYF.

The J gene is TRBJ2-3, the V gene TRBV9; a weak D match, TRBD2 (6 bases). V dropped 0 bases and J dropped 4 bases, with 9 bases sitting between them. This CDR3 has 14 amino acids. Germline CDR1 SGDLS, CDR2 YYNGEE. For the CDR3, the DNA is TGTGCCAGCAGCGTAGGGGAGGTGTCAGATACGCAGTATTTT. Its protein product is CASSVGEVSDTQYF.

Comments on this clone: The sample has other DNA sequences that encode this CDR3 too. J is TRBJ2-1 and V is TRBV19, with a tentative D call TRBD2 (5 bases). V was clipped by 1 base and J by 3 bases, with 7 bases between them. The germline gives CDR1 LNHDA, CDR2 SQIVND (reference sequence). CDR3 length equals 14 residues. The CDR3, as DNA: TGTGCCAGTAGTATAGCCGGGGACTACAATGAGCAGTTCTTC. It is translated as CASSIAGDYNEQFF.

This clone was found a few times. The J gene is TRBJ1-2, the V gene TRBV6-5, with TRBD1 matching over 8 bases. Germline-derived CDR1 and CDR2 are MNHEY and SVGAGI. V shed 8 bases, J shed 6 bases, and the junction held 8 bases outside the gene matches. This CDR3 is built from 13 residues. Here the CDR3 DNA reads TGTGCCAGCGGAGAGCAGGGGGCCAATGGCTACACCTTC. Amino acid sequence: CASGEQGANGYTF.

CDR3 in amino acids: CASSQGTGVKSPLHF. CDR3 DNA: TGTGCCAGCAGCCAGGGAACAGGGGTGAAATCACCCCTCCACTTT. The chain links TRBV3-1 (or the pseudogene TRBV3-2) to TRBJ1-6; 7 nucleotides agree with TRBD1. The CDR3 consists of 15 residues. Germline CDR1 and CDR2: LGHDT and YNNKEL (reference sequence). V was pared by 3 bases and J by 10 bases, with 9 bases of the junction left unmatched.

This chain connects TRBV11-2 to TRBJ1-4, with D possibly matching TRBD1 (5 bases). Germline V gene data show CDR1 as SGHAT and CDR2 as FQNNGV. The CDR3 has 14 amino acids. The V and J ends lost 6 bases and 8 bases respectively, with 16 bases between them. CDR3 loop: CASSLKGRREKLFF. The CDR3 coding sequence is TGTGCCAGCAGTTTAAAGGGGCGCAGAGAAAAACTGTTTTTT.

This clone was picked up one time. CDR3 in DNA: TGTGCCAGTATTGGGAGGGGCAATCAGCCCCAGCATTTT. It translates to CASIGRGNQPQHF. The chain combines TRBV19 with TRBJ1-5; D is uncertain. The V gene's germline CDR1 is LNHDA and CDR2 SQIVND (reference sequence). Trimming removed 7 bases at V and 2 bases at J, with 9 bases between. The CDR3 length is 13 residues.

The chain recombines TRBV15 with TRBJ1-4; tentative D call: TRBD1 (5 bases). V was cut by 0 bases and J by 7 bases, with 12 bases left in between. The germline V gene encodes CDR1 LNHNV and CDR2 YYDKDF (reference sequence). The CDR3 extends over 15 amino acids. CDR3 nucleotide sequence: TGTGCCACCAGCAGAGATCGGGGGGTTGGTGAAAAACTGTTTTTT. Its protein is CATSRDRGVGEKLFF.

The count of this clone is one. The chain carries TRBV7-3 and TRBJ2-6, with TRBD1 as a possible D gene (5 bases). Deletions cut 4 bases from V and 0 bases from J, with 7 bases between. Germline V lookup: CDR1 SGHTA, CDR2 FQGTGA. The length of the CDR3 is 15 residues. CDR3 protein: CASSSDSSGANVLTF. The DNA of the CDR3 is TGTGCCAGCAGCTCCGACAGCTCTGGGGCCAACGTCCTGACTTTC.

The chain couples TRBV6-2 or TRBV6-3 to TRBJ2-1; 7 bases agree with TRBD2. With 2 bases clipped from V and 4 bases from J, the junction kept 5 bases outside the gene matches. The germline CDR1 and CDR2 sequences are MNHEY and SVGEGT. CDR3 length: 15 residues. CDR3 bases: TGTGCCAGCAGTTACGGGGGACTAACGTACAATGAGCAGTTCTTC. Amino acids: CASSYGGLTYNEQFF.

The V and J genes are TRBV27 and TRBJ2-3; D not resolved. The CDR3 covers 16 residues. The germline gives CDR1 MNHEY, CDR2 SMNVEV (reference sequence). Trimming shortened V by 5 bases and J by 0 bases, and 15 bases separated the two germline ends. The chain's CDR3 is CASSPQLKASTDTQYF. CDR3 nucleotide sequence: TGTGCCAGCAGTCCCCAACTAAAGGCAAGCACAGATACGCAGTATTTT.

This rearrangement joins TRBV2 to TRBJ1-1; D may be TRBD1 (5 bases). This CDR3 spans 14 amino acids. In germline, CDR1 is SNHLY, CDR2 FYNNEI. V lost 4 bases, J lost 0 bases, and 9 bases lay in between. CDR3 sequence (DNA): TGTGCCAGCAGTGTCCGGGGGATGAACACTGAAGCTTTCTTT. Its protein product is CASSVRGMNTEAFF.

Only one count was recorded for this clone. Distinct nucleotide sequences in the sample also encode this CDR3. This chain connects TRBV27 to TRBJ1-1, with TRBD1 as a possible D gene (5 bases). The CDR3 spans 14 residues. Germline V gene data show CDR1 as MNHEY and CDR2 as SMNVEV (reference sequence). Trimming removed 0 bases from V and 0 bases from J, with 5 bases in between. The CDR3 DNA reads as TGTGCCAGCAGTTTATCAGGGGTGAACACTGAAGCTTTCTTT. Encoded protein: CASSLSGVNTEAFF.

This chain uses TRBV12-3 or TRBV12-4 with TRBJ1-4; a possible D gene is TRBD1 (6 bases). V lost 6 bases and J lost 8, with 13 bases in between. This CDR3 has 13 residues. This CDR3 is CASSALRGEKLFF. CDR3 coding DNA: TGTGCCAGCAGCGCCCTGAGGGGGGAAAAACTGTTTTTT.

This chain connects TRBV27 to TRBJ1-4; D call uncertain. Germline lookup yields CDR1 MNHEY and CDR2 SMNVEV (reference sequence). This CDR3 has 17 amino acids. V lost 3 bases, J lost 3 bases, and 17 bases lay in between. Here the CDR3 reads CASSFTHDTRSNEKLFF. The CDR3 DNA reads TGTGCCAGCAGTTTTACACACGACACACGCTCTAATGAAAAACTGTTTTTT. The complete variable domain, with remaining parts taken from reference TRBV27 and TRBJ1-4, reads EAQVTQNPRYLITVTGKKLTVTCSQNMNHEYMSWYRQDPGLGLRQIYYSMNVEVTDKGDVPEGYKVSRKEKRNFPLILESPSPNQTSLYFCASSFTHDTRSNEKLFFGSGTQLSVL.

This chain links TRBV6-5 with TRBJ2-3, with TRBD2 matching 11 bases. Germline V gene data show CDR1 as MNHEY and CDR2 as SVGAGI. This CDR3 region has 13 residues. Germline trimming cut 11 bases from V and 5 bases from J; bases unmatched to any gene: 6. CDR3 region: CAGVAGGLDTQYF. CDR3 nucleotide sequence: TGTGCCGGCGTAGCGGGAGGGCTAGATACGCAGTATTTT.

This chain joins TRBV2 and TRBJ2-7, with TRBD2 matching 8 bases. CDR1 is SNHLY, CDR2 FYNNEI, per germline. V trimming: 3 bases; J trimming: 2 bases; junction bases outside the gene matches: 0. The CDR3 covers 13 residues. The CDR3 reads CASSEGLAYEQYF. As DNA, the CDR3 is TGTGCCAGCAGTGAGGGACTAGCCTACGAGCAGTACTTC.